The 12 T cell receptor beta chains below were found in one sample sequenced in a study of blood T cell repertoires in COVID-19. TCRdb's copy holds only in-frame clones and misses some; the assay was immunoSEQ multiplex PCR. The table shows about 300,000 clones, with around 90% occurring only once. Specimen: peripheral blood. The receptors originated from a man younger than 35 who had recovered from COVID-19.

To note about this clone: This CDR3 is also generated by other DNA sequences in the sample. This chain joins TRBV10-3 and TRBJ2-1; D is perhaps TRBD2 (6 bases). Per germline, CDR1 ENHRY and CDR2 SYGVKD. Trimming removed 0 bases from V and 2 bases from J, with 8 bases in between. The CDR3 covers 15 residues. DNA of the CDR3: TGTGCCATCAGTGAGTCCGGAGGGGCCTACAATGAGCAGTTCTTC. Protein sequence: CAISESGGAYNEQFF.

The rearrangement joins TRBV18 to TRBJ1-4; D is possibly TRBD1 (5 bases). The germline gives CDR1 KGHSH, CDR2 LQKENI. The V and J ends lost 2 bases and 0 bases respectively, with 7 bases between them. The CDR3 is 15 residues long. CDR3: CASSPVTATNEKLFF. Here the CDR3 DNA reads TGTGCCAGCTCACCAGTGACAGCAACTAATGAAAAACTGTTTTTT. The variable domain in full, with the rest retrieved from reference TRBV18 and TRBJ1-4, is NAGVMQNPRHLVRRRGQEARLRCSPMKGHSHVYWYRQLPEEGLKFMVYLQKENIIDESGMPKERFSAEFPKEGPSILRIQQVVRGDSAAYFCASSPVTATNEKLFFGSGTQLSVL.

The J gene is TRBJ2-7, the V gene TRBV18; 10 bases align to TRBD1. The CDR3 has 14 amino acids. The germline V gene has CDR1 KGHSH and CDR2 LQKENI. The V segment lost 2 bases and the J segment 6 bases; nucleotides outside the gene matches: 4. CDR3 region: CASSPKTGGGEQYF. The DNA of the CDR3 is TGTGCCAGCTCACCAAAGACAGGGGGCGGCGAGCAGTACTTC.

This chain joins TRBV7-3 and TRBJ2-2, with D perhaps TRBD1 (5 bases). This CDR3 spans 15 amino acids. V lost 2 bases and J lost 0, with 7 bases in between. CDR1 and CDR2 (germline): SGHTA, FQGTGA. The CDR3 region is CASSLQGSNTGELFF. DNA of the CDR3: TGTGCCAGCAGCTTACAGGGCTCGAACACCGGGGAGCTGTTTTTT.

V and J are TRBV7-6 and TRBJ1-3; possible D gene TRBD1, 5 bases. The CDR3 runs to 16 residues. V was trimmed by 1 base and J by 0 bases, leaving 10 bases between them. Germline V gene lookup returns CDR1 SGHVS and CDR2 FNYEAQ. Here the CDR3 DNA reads TGTGCCAGCAGCTTAGGTACAGGAGACTCTGGAAACACCATATATTTT. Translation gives CASSLGTGDSGNTIYF.

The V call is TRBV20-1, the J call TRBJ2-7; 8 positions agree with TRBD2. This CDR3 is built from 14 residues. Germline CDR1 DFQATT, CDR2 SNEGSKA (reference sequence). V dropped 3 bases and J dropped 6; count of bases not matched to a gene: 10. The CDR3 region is CSASWPAGGGEQYF. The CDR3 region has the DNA TGCAGTGCTAGTTGGCCTGCGGGGGGTGGCGAGCAGTACTTC.

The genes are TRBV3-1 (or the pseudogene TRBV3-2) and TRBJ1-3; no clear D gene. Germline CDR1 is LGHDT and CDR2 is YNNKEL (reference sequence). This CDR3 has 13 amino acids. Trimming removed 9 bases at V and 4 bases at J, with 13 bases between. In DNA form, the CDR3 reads TGTGCCAGTGTAACAGATTCCGGAAACACCATATATTTT. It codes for CASVTDSGNTIYF.

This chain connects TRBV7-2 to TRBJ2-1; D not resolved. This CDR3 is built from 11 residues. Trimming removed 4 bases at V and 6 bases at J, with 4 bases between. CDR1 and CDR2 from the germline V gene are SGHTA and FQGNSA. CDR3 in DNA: TGTGCCAGCAGCTCCATCAATGAGCAGTTCTTC. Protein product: CASSSINEQFF.

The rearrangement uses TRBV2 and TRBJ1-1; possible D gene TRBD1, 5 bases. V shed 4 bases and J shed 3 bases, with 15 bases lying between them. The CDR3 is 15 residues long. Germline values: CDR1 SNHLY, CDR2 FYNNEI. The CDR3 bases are TGTGCCAGCAGTGCTGCCAGGGCTGGGTACACTGAAGCTTTCTTT. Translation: CASSAARAGYTEAFF.

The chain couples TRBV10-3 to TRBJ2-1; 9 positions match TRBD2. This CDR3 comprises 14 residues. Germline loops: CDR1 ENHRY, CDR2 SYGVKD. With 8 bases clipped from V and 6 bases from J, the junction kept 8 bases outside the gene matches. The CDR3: CAIDGGGAVNEQFF. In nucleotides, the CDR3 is TGTGCCATCGACGGCGGGGGGGCCGTCAATGAGCAGTTCTTC.

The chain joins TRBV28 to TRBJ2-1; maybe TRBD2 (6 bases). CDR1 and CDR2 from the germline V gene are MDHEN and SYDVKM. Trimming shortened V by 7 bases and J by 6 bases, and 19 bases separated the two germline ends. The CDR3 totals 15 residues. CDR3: CASMTAGRRVNEQFF. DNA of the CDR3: TGTGCCAGCATGACGGCAGGGAGGAGAGTCAATGAGCAGTTCTTC. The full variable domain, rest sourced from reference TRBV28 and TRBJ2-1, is DVKVTQSSRYLVKRTGEKVFLECVQDMDHENMFWYRQDPGLGLRLIYFSYDVKMKEKGDIPEGYSVSREKKERFSLILESASTNQTSMYLCASMTAGRRVNEQFFGPGTRLTVL.

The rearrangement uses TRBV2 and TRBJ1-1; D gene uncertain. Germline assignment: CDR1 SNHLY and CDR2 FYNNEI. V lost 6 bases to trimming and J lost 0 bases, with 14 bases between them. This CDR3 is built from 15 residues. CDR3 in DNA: TGTGCCAGCAGACCCCAAGATAACATGAACACTGAAGCTTTCTTT. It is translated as CASRPQDNMNTEAFF.